This is a list of T cell receptor beta chains from one sample in a study of lymphopenia after photon versus proton radiotherapy. Assay used: immunoSEQ multiplex PCR; TCRdb lists only in-frame clones, some missing. The sample has around 25,000 clones, roughly 85% seen once; the top ten hold over 15%. Sample: peripheral blood, taken from a patient treated with photon-based radiotherapy. These TCRs come from a man aged 55 to 69 with pancreatic cancer. The CDR3 runs from the conserved cysteine through the conserved F or W. Each record gives: J gene, V gene, clone size, D gene, CDR3 protein, CDR3 DNA. A D gene is named only where the DNA matches it firmly. The size entry is marked missing in some rows and otherwise reads once, few, many or a size class.

>TRBJ2-7|TRBV19|-|TRBD1
CASSIGQGAHEQYF
TGTGCCAGTAGTATCGGACAGGGGGCCCACGAGCAGTACTTC
>TRBJ2-3|TRBV30|-|-
CAWSEATSTDTQYF
TGTGCCTGGAGCGAAGCTACTAGCACAGATACGCAGTATTTT
>TRBJ1-2|TRBV9|once|TRBD1
CASSPLGQGAWGYTF
TGTGCCAGCAGCCCCCTGGGGCAGGGGGCCTGGGGCTACACCTTC
>TRBJ2-5|TRBV18|-|-
CASSPPFGRETQYF
TGTGCCAGCTCACCACCATTCGGGAGAGAGACCCAGTACTTC
>TRBJ1-5|TRBV7-2|-|-
CASSLGVGAGEMSQPQHF
TGTGCCAGCAGCTTAGGGGTTGGGGCAGGGGAGATGAGTCAGCCCCAGCATTTT
>TRBJ1-5|TRBV18|-|-
CASSRANTRDLQPQHF
TGTGCCAGCTCCAGGGCAAATACCAGGGATTTACAGCCCCAGCATTTT
>TRBJ1-4|TRBV6-1|-|-
CASSETLDSYEKLFF
TGTGCCAGCAGTGAAACCCTAGACAGTTATGAAAAACTGTTTTTT
>TRBJ1-5|TRBV4-1|few|-
CASSLYRGDQPQHF
TGCGCCAGCAGCCTTTACCGGGGGGATCAGCCCCAGCATTTT
>TRBJ1-3|TRBV18|-|TRBD1
CASSPPGTGWGSGNTIYF
TGTGCCAGCTCACCACCTGGGACAGGGTGGGGCTCTGGAAACACCATATATTTT
>TRBJ1-4|TRBV14|once|-
CASSHTSGGKLFF
TGTGCCAGCAGCCATACTAGTGGAGGAAAACTGTTTTTT
>TRBJ1-2|TRBV29-1|once|-
CSVEEEEGLYGYTF
TGCAGCGTTGAAGAGGAGGAGGGGCTTTATGGCTACACCTTC
>TRBJ2-1|TRBV5-1|-|-
CASSLGLLYNEQFF
TGCGCCAGCAGCTTGGGACTACTTTACAATGAGCAGTTCTTC
>TRBJ1-2|TRBV18|-|TRBD1
CASSQGTGNYGYTF
TGTGCCAGCTCGCAAGGGACAGGCAACTATGGCTACACCTTC
>TRBJ2-5|TRBV28|-|TRBD2
CASSLVGTSGRETQYF
TGTGCCAGCAGTTTAGTGGGGACTAGCGGGAGAGAGACCCAGTACTTC
>TRBJ1-5|TRBV4-3|-|TRBD1
CASSREHRGNQPQHF
TGCGCCAGCAGCCGGGAACACAGGGGAAATCAGCCCCAGCATTTT
>TRBJ1-1|TRBV7-6|once|-
CASSSLGGVMTEAFF
TGTGCCAGCAGCTCGCTAGGTGGGGTCATGACTGAAGCTTTCTTT
>TRBJ1-5|TRBV30|-|-
CAWNTGLGQPQHF
TGTGCCTGGAATACAGGGCTCGGTCAGCCCCAGCATTTT